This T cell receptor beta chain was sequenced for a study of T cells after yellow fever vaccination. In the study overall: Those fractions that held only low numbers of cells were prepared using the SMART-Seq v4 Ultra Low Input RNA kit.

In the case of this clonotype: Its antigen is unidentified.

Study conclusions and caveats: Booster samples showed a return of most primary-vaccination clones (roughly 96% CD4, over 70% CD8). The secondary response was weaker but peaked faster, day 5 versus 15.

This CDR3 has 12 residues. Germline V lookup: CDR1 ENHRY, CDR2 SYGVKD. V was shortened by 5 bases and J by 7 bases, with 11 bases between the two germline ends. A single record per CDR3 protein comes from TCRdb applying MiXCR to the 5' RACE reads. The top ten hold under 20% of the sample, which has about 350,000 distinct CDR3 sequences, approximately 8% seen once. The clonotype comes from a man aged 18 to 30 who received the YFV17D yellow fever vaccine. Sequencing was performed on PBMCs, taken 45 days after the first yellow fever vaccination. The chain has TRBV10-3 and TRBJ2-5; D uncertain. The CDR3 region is CAISCGPGTQYF. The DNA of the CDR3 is TGTGCCATCAGTTGCGGCCCAGGGACCCAGTACTTC.